These T cell receptor beta chains were read from a single sample in a study of T-cell memory formation after mild COVID-19. TCRdb re-called the 5' RACE reads with MiXCR, one entry per CDR3 protein. Among hundreds of thousands of distinct CDR3 sequences listed, around 21% were seen once. The source material was PBMCs or a T cell subset sorted from them (not recorded which). The receptors come from an adult woman who had mild COVID-19 (a few samples of this study predate the infection). Cell type and time point are not known. Both conserved end residues are part of each CDR3. Fields, in order: J gene, V gene, D gene, CDR3 protein. A D gene is named only where the DNA matches it firmly.

TRBJ1-5 | TRBV4-2 | NA | CASSHTRSGGNQPQHF
TRBJ2-7 | TRBV27 | NA | CASRRPAGEQYF
TRBJ2-5 | TRBV10-3 | NA | CAISDSPRGGATETQYF
TRBJ2-5 | TRBV21-1 | NA | CASSKSRLETQYF
TRBJ2-3 | TRBV5-5 | TRBD2 | CASSLDWGGTITDTQYF
TRBJ1-1 | TRBV4-2 | TRBD1 | CASSQGRTGIVTEAFF
TRBJ2-7 | TRBV4-1 | NA | CASSQAGVGTYEQYF
TRBJ2-7 | TRBV7-2 | TRBD2 | CASSLAPASGSTYEQYF
TRBJ2-1 | TRBV11-2 | TRBD2 | CASSISGSPLHSSYNEQFF
TRBJ2-5 | TRBV25-1 | NA | CASSEWRARGETQYF
TRBJ1-5 | TRBV6-5 | NA | CASSGGPGSNQPQHF